These 26 T cell receptor beta chains came from one sample sequenced in a study of blood T cell repertoires in COVID-19. Clones were read by immunoSEQ multiplex PCR, and TCRdb kept only the in-frame ones, dropping some. The repertoire holds tens of thousands of clones, with roughly four fifths as singletons. Sequenced material: peripheral blood. Every receptor here comes from a human donor in a cohort sampled during active COVID-19.

The CDR3 bases are TGTGCCACCAGCAGGAACAGGAGGAACACTGAAGCTTTCTTT. The encoded protein is CATSRNRRNTEAFF. J is TRBJ1-1 and V is TRBV15, with D possibly TRBD1 on 5 matching bases. V was shortened by 3 bases and J by 1 base, with 9 bases between the two germline ends. The CDR3 totals 14 residues. CDR1 is LNHNV, CDR2 YYDKDF, per germline (reference sequence).

The chain employs TRBV12-3 or TRBV12-4 and TRBJ1-2; weak D call: TRBD1 (5 bases). V was cut by 5 bases and J by 5 bases, with 9 bases left in between. There are 12 residues in the CDR3. In DNA form, the CDR3 reads TGTGCCAGCAGTCCGGGGGGGTATGGCTACACCTTC. Its protein is CASSPGGYGYTF.

The V and J genes are TRBV2 and TRBJ2-5; tentatively, D is TRBD1 (5 bases). CDR3 length equals 15 residues. Germline values: CDR1 SNHLY, CDR2 FYNNEI. V lost 6 bases, J lost 4 bases, and 18 bases lay in between. The CDR3 is CASSPPQGVRETQYF. CDR3 sequence (DNA): TGTGCCAGCAGCCCACCCCAAGGGGTGAGAGAGACCCAGTACTTC.

The chain has TRBV12-3 or TRBV12-4 and TRBJ1-4; D not resolved. The CDR3 totals 12 residues. V shed 7 bases and J shed 8 bases, with 11 bases lying between them. The CDR3 spells CASKFSREKLFF. The CDR3, as DNA: TGTGCCAGCAAGTTTTCGAGAGAAAAACTGTTTTTT.

The V and J genes are TRBV5-1 and TRBJ1-2; D is uncertain. Deletions cut 5 bases from V and 2 bases from J, with 16 bases between. The CDR3 spans 15 residues. CDR1 and CDR2 from the germline V gene are SGHRS and YFSETQ. The CDR3 DNA follows: TGCGCCAGCAGGGCCGGGATCACGGAGAACTATGGCTACACCTTC. Encoded protein: CASRAGITENYGYTF.

This CDR3 is CASSRLVGGNNEQFF. DNA for the CDR3: TGTGCCAGCAGCCGACTAGTCGGGGGGAACAATGAGCAGTTCTTC. The rearrangement links TRBV28 to TRBJ2-1; TRBD2 matches at 7 bases. V trimming: 6 bases; J trimming: 5 bases; junction bases outside the gene matches: 10. Germline CDR1 reads MDHEN; CDR2 reads SYDVKM. The CDR3 is 15 residues long.

The rearrangement joins TRBV28 to TRBJ2-1, with TRBD2 identical over 11 bases. J was trimmed by 10 bases and V by 7 bases; bases with no gene match: 9. CDR3 size: 14 residues. CDR1 MDHEN and CDR2 SYDVKM come from the germline V gene. The CDR3 DNA sequence: TGTGCCAGCAACCCTAGCGGGGGGTCGTCGGAGCAGTTCTTC. As protein: CASNPSGGSSEQFF.

The chain is built from TRBV28 and TRBJ1-1; D uncertain. The CDR3 has 14 residues. Trimming left V 6 bases short and J 3 bases short, with 14 bases between. CDR1 is MDHEN, CDR2 SYDVKM, per germline. The CDR3 DNA reads as TGTGCCAGCAGCCGCCTCGGTATGGACACTGAAGCTTTCTTT. Amino acid sequence: CASSRLGMDTEAFF.

The gene calls are TRBV5-1 and TRBJ2-3; a possible D gene is TRBD2 (5 bases). This CDR3 region has 15 residues. V was shortened by 4 bases and J by 2 bases, with 14 bases between the two germline ends. From germline, CDR1 is SGHRS and CDR2 YFSETQ. The DNA of the CDR3 is TGCGCCAGCAGCCGGGGAGAGACCCTCACAGATACGCAGTATTTT. It translates to CASSRGETLTDTQYF.

The CDR3 spells CASSRQKGELFF. The CDR3 nucleotides read TGCGCCAGCAGCCGTCAAAAAGGGGAGCTGTTTTTT. The V and J genes are TRBV4-1 and TRBJ2-2, with D unclear. The CDR3 totals 12 residues. The V gene lost 4 bases and the J gene lost 8 bases, with 8 bases spanning the gap. Germline CDR1 is MGHRA and CDR2 is YSYEKL.

This clone was counted between two and nine times. This sequence joins TRBV6-5 and TRBJ1-3, with D unclear. The CDR3 loop spans 15 amino acids. Trimming took 7 bases from V and 0 from J, leaving 13 bases between them. Germline CDR1 and CDR2: MNHEY and SVGAGI. CDR3 protein: CASILVVSSGNTIYF. In nucleotides, the CDR3 is TGTGCCAGCATTCTGGTCGTCAGCTCTGGAAACACCATATATTTT.

The chain uses TRBV18 and TRBJ1-2, with 9 bases that match TRBD1. This CDR3 is built from 15 residues. Germline values: CDR1 KGHSH, CDR2 LQKENI. Germline trimming cut 3 bases from V and 4 bases from J; bases unmatched to any gene: 6. Here the CDR3 reads CASSPSGQGGYGYTF. CDR3 in DNA: TGTGCCAGCTCACCTTCGGGACAGGGTGGCTATGGCTACACCTTC.

V and J are TRBV4-1 and TRBJ2-1; 10 positions match TRBD2. Per the germline V gene, CDR1 is MGHRA and CDR2 is YSYEKL. The V and J ends lost 4 bases and 0 bases, in that order; junction bases with no gene match: 12. The CDR3 totals 19 residues. The DNA for the CDR3 is TGCGCCAGCAGCCCCCGGGTAGCGGGGGGATGGAGCTCCTACAATGAGCAGTTCTTC. Its translation is CASSPRVAGGWSSYNEQFF.

The chain links TRBV6-5 to TRBJ1-3; TRBD1 aligns across 8 bases. Germline-derived CDR1 and CDR2 are MNHEY and SVGAGI. V was clipped by 7 bases and J by 3 bases; unmatched bases: 8. The CDR3 is 15 amino acids. The CDR3 loop is CASNTQGASGNTIYF. DNA for the CDR3: TGTGCCAGCAACACCCAGGGGGCGAGTGGAAACACCATATATTTT.

The rearrangement joins TRBV15 to TRBJ2-7, with a possible D match to TRBD1 (6 bases). This CDR3 has 19 amino acids. Trimming stripped 0 bases from V and 7 bases from J, with 28 bases between. Germline lookup yields CDR1 LNHNV and CDR2 YYDKDF (reference sequence). The CDR3 DNA sequence: TGTGCCACCAGCAGAGATGGTGAGGTGACAGGTTGGGTGACGGGGGAGCAGTACTTC. As protein: CATSRDGEVTGWVTGEQYF.

The rearrangement links TRBV2 to TRBJ1-2; tentative D call: TRBD1 (5 bases). This CDR3 region has 13 residues. Trimming took 6 bases from V and 3 from J, leaving 11 bases between them. Germline values: CDR1 SNHLY, CDR2 FYNNEI. The CDR3 reads CASSQDTDYGYTF. The CDR3 nucleotides are TGTGCCAGCAGCCAGGACACGGACTATGGCTACACCTTC.

This clone was seen just once. The chain uses TRBV7-3 and TRBJ2-5; 8 bases line up with TRBD1. V lost 2 bases and J lost 4; bases outside the gene matches: 6. This CDR3 is built from 15 residues. The V gene's germline CDR1 is SGHTA and CDR2 FQGTGA. The CDR3 nucleotides are TGTGCCAGCAGCTTAGAGGGACAGGTTGGAGAGACCCAGTACTTC. Amino acids: CASSLEGQVGETQYF.

This chain joins TRBV5-1 and TRBJ2-7; 8 bases agree with TRBD1. The V gene's germline CDR1 is SGHRS and CDR2 YFSETQ. The length of the CDR3 is 16 residues. The J segment lost 0 bases and the V segment lost 3 bases, leaving 8 bases of the junction unmatched. The CDR3 loop reads CASSWGTGHSSYEQYF. DNA for the CDR3: TGCGCCAGCAGCTGGGGGACAGGCCATAGCTCCTACGAGCAGTACTTC.

The chain couples TRBV29-1 to TRBJ2-7; a possible D gene is TRBD1 (8 bases). This CDR3 is 11 amino acids long. CDR1 is SQVTM, CDR2 ANQGSEA, per germline. The germline V and J ends were trimmed by 5 bases and 7 bases, with 12 bases remaining between them. The CDR3 here is CSVIQGGEQYF. The CDR3 DNA reads as TGCAGCGTTATACAGGGGGGGGAGCAGTACTTC.

This clone has just one count. The CDR3 spells CAWDRQLEAFF. CDR3 nucleotide sequence: TGTGCCTGGGATAGACAGCTTGAAGCTTTCTTT. The chain is built from TRBV30 and TRBJ1-1; possible D gene TRBD1, 5 bases. Per the germline V gene, CDR1 is GTSNPN and CDR2 is SVGIG (reference sequence). This CDR3 has 11 amino acids. The V and J ends lost 5 bases and 7 bases respectively, with 11 bases between them.

This rearrangement joins TRBV27 to TRBJ1-5, with D maybe TRBD1 (5 bases). CDR1 is MNHEY, CDR2 SMNVEV, per germline (reference sequence). The length of the CDR3 is 15 residues. The V end was cut by 3 bases, the J end by 0 bases, with 9 bases between. The CDR3 DNA follows: TGTGCCAGCAGTTTTACCAGGGATAGCAATCAGCCCCAGCATTTT. It codes for CASSFTRDSNQPQHF.

V and J are TRBV5-8 and TRBJ2-7; 9 nucleotides match TRBD1. V dropped 4 bases and J dropped 4; count of bases not matched to a gene: 6. Looked up from germline, CDR1 is SGHTS and CDR2 is YDEGEE. The CDR3 is made up of 14 amino acids. The DNA for the CDR3 is TGTGCCAGCAGCCTTTCGGGACAGGGTTACGAGCAGTACTTC. Its protein is CASSLSGQGYEQYF.

V and J are TRBV2 and TRBJ2-1, with D tentatively TRBD2 (7 bases). The V gene's germline CDR1 is SNHLY and CDR2 FYNNEI. This CDR3 is built from 16 residues. Trimming removed 1 base from V and 8 bases from J, with 18 bases in between. In nucleotides, the CDR3 is TGTGCCAGCAGTGAAGACGTAGGGGGGGGAGGCGATGAGCAGTTCTTC. Its translation is CASSEDVGGGGDEQFF.

A single count supports this clone. This chain connects TRBV7-9 to TRBJ2-7; possible D gene TRBD1, 6 bases. Germline V lookup: CDR1 SEHNR, CDR2 FQNEAQ (reference sequence). This CDR3 has 14 amino acids. V was shortened by 5 bases and J by 0 bases, with 11 bases between the two germline ends. The chain's CDR3 is CASSPWTASYEQYF. DNA of the CDR3: TGTGCCAGCAGCCCGTGGACAGCCTCCTACGAGCAGTACTTC.

This clone showed up just a few times. The J gene is TRBJ2-5, the V gene TRBV6-5, with a tentative D call TRBD2 (5 bases). V lost 6 bases to trimming and J lost 5 bases, with 13 bases between them. The CDR3 has 13 amino acids. The germline CDR1 and CDR2 sequences are MNHEY and SVGAGI. This CDR3 is CASRGLASETQYF. For the CDR3, the DNA is TGTGCCAGCAGAGGTCTAGCCTCGGAGACCCAGTACTTC.

This clone was counted once. The chain couples TRBV4-1 to TRBJ2-7; tentatively, D is TRBD2 (6 bases). Per germline, CDR1 MGHRA and CDR2 YSYEKL. This CDR3 has 14 residues. Trimming stripped 4 bases from V and 2 bases from J, with 12 bases between. This CDR3 is CASSPSQRAYEQYF. CDR3 coding DNA: TGCGCCAGCAGCCCAAGCCAGCGGGCCTACGAGCAGTACTTC.